The rows below give T cell receptor beta chains drawn from one sample of a study of CD8+CD57+ T cells in acquired aplastic anemia. TCRdb independently ran MiXCR on the reads; one entry per CDR3 protein. The table shows about 200,000 distinct CDR3 sequences, with approximately 60% occurring only once. Input material: sorted CD4+, CD8+, or CD8+CD57+ T cells (not recorded which) from PBMCs. These receptors were obtained from a human donor with aplastic anemia. Each CDR3 is given with its conserved first and last residue. The order of the fields is V gene, D gene, J gene, clone size, CDR3 DNA, CDR3 protein. The D gene is left open where the match is weak. Clone size is given for some rows only: seen once, a few or many times, or a class if the clone is expanded.

v_gene: TRBV5-1; d_gene: NA; j_gene: TRBJ1-4; abundance: NA; CDR3nt: TGCGCCAGCAGCTTGTATAGCCCAGATGAAAAACTGTTTTTT; CDR3aa: CASSLYSPDEKLFF
v_gene: TRBV20-1; d_gene: TRBD2; j_gene: TRBJ2-1; abundance: NA; CDR3nt: TGCAGTGCTAGAATGCGGGAGGGACTTAACAATGAGCAGTTCTTC; CDR3aa: CSARMREGLNNEQFF
v_gene: TRBV14; d_gene: NA; j_gene: TRBJ2-7; abundance: NA; CDR3nt: TGTGCCAGCAGTGAACGCGGATCGAGTTTGGTAGGCTACGAGCAGTACTTC; CDR3aa: CASSERGSSLVGYEQYF
v_gene: TRBV29-1; d_gene: NA; j_gene: TRBJ2-7; abundance: NA; CDR3nt: TGCAGCGTTGAAAAACTGACTGTTACGAGCTCCTACGAGCAGTACTTC; CDR3aa: CSVEKLTVTSSYEQYF
v_gene: TRBV15; d_gene: NA; j_gene: TRBJ1-5; abundance: NA; CDR3nt: TGTGCCACCAGAACGAGGGGGGACAATCAGCCCCAGCATTTT; CDR3aa: CATRTRGDNQPQHF
v_gene: TRBV19; d_gene: NA; j_gene: TRBJ2-7; abundance: NA; CDR3nt: TGTGCCAGTAGTGAAAACAGGGTAAGGAGCGAGCAGTACTTC; CDR3aa: CASSENRVRSEQYF
v_gene: TRBV19; d_gene: NA; j_gene: TRBJ1-1; abundance: NA; CDR3nt: TGTGCCAGTAGCCTATCGGACAGCATGAACACTGAAGCTTTCTTT; CDR3aa: CASSLSDSMNTEAFF
v_gene: TRBV11-3; d_gene: NA; j_gene: TRBJ2-3; abundance: once; CDR3nt: TGTGCCAGCAGCTTAAGAGTGAGCACAGATACGCAGTATTTT; CDR3aa: CASSLRVSTDTQYF
v_gene: TRBV2; d_gene: NA; j_gene: TRBJ2-7; abundance: NA; CDR3nt: TGTGCCAGCAGTGAAGAGGGGGGGGGCTCCTCCTACGAGCAGTACTTC; CDR3aa: CASSEEGGGSSYEQYF
v_gene: TRBV6-2/TRBV6-3; d_gene: TRBD1; j_gene: TRBJ2-7; abundance: many; CDR3nt: TGTGCCAGCAGTTACGGGACAGGGGGCTACGAGCAGTACTTC; CDR3aa: CASSYGTGGYEQYF
v_gene: TRBV7-6; d_gene: NA; j_gene: TRBJ2-1; abundance: NA; CDR3nt: TGTGCCAGCAGCCCATACATGACCAATGAGCAGTTCTTC; CDR3aa: CASSPYMTNEQFF
v_gene: TRBV5-1; d_gene: NA; j_gene: TRBJ2-1; abundance: NA; CDR3nt: TGCGCCAGCAGCCCCGGGGCAGGCAATTCCCACAATGAGCAGTTCTTC; CDR3aa: CASSPGAGNSHNEQFF
v_gene: TRBV29-1; d_gene: NA; j_gene: TRBJ2-7; abundance: once; CDR3nt: TGCAGCGTTTTCAGGCAGGCGTCCGCAACCTACGAGCAGTACTTC; CDR3aa: CSVFRQASATYEQYF
v_gene: TRBV20-1; d_gene: NA; j_gene: TRBJ1-1; abundance: NA; CDR3nt: TGCAGTGCTACTAGACAGGAGAACACTGAAGCTTTCTTT; CDR3aa: CSATRQENTEAFF
v_gene: TRBV6-1; d_gene: NA; j_gene: TRBJ1-2; abundance: few; CDR3nt: TGTGCCAGCAGTGAGGGTGGCTATGGCTACACCTTC; CDR3aa: CASSEGGYGYTF
v_gene: TRBV7-8; d_gene: NA; j_gene: TRBJ1-2; abundance: NA; CDR3nt: TGTGCCAGCAGCCGGGCTCTGGGATATGGCTACACCTTC; CDR3aa: CASSRALGYGYTF
v_gene: TRBV20-1; d_gene: NA; j_gene: TRBJ1-2; abundance: NA; CDR3nt: TGCAGTGCTAGAGAGGTGTGGACAGACTATGGCTACACCTTC; CDR3aa: CSAREVWTDYGYTF
v_gene: TRBV5-1; d_gene: TRBD2; j_gene: TRBJ2-5; abundance: NA; CDR3nt: TGTGCCAGCAGCGGGGGGGGGAATCGCCAAGAGACCCAGTACTTC; CDR3aa: CASSGGGNRQETQYF
v_gene: TRBV7-9; d_gene: TRBD1; j_gene: TRBJ2-1; abundance: NA; CDR3nt: TGTGCCAGCAGCCTCCAGACAGGGATGAATGAGCAGTTCTTC; CDR3aa: CASSLQTGMNEQFF
v_gene: TRBV15; d_gene: TRBD1; j_gene: TRBJ2-1; abundance: NA; CDR3nt: TGTGCCACCAGCAGGACCCGGGACAGTCTCTACAATGAGCAGTTCTTC; CDR3aa: CATSRTRDSLYNEQFF
v_gene: TRBV20-1; d_gene: NA; j_gene: TRBJ1-1; abundance: NA; CDR3nt: TGCAGTGCGCCTGCGGGGGGAACTGAAGCTTTCTTT; CDR3aa: CSAPAGGTEAFF
v_gene: TRBV24-1; d_gene: NA; j_gene: TRBJ2-1; abundance: NA; CDR3nt: TGTGCCACCCTACCCGCGGGAAGCTCCTACAATGAGCAGTTCTTC; CDR3aa: CATLPAGSSYNEQFF
v_gene: TRBV25-1; d_gene: TRBD1; j_gene: TRBJ1-1; abundance: few; CDR3nt: TGTGCCAGCAGTCTGGACAGGCAGTCATCGAACACTGAAGCTTTCTTT; CDR3aa: CASSLDRQSSNTEAFF
v_gene: TRBV20-1; d_gene: NA; j_gene: TRBJ1-1; abundance: NA; CDR3nt: TGCAGTGCTAGTTCGGGCGTCATGAACACTGAAGCTTTCTTT; CDR3aa: CSASSGVMNTEAFF
v_gene: TRBV9; d_gene: TRBD1; j_gene: TRBJ2-7; abundance: NA; CDR3nt: TGTGCCAGCAGCCAGGGACAGTTTTACGAGCAGTACTTC; CDR3aa: CASSQGQFYEQYF
v_gene: TRBV15; d_gene: TRBD1; j_gene: TRBJ2-1; abundance: NA; CDR3nt: TGTGCCACCACCCCGACTCAGGGGGCGGGTTACAATGAGCAGTTCTTC; CDR3aa: CATTPTQGAGYNEQFF
v_gene: TRBV4-3; d_gene: NA; j_gene: TRBJ2-7; abundance: NA; CDR3nt: TGCGCCAGCAGCCAGGGCAGGCAGGGTAAGTTCTACGAGCAGTACTTC; CDR3aa: CASSQGRQGKFYEQYF
v_gene: TRBV5-6; d_gene: NA; j_gene: TRBJ2-3; abundance: NA; CDR3nt: TGTGCCAGCAGCCCGGGGCGTGAGGGAGATACGCAGTATTTT; CDR3aa: CASSPGREGDTQYF
v_gene: TRBV3-1; d_gene: TRBD2; j_gene: TRBJ2-1; abundance: few; CDR3nt: TGTGCCAGCAGCCAAGACCTAGCGGGGGGGCTTATCTATGAGCAGTTCTTC; CDR3aa: CASSQDLAGGLIYEQFF
v_gene: TRBV13; d_gene: TRBD1; j_gene: TRBJ2-1; abundance: many; CDR3nt: TGTGCCAGCAGCTTCAGAACAGGGGATGAGCAGTTCTTC; CDR3aa: CASSFRTGDEQFF
v_gene: TRBV7-8; d_gene: TRBD1; j_gene: TRBJ1-5; abundance: few; CDR3nt: TGTGCCAGCAGCACCTTGACAGGGCCTGGCCAGCCCCAGCATTTT; CDR3aa: CASSTLTGPGQPQHF
v_gene: TRBV7-9; d_gene: NA; j_gene: TRBJ1-6; abundance: NA; CDR3nt: TGTGCCAGCAGCTCCCCAGGGGAAGCGAATTCACCCCTCCACTTT; CDR3aa: CASSSPGEANSPLHF
v_gene: TRBV24-1; d_gene: NA; j_gene: TRBJ2-3; abundance: NA; CDR3nt: TGTGCCACCAAGCGGGCAGGGACGGATACGCAGTATTTT; CDR3aa: CATKRAGTDTQYF
v_gene: TRBV19; d_gene: NA; j_gene: TRBJ1-2; abundance: NA; CDR3nt: TGTGCCAGTAGTTCCCTTCAGGGCAACGACTATGGCTACACCTTC; CDR3aa: CASSSLQGNDYGYTF
v_gene: TRBV12-3/TRBV12-4; d_gene: TRBD2; j_gene: TRBJ2-5; abundance: NA; CDR3nt: TGTGCCAGCAGTGGACTAGCGGGAGAGACCCAGTACTTC; CDR3aa: CASSGLAGETQYF
v_gene: TRBV10-1; d_gene: TRBD1; j_gene: TRBJ1-6; abundance: once; CDR3nt: TGCGCCAGCAGGGTGGACAGGGGAAGTTCACCCCTCCACTTT; CDR3aa: CASRVDRGSSPLHF
v_gene: TRBV14; d_gene: TRBD2; j_gene: TRBJ2-7; abundance: NA; CDR3nt: TGTGCCAGCAGCCTCCCCGGGGGGGCCGGGCACGAGCAGTACTTC; CDR3aa: CASSLPGGAGHEQYF
v_gene: TRBV9; d_gene: NA; j_gene: TRBJ1-2; abundance: NA; CDR3nt: TGTGCTAGTGGCCTCATGGCAGGCGCGAACTATGGCTACACCTTC; CDR3aa: CASGLMAGANYGYTF
v_gene: TRBV5-1; d_gene: TRBD1; j_gene: TRBJ2-3; abundance: NA; CDR3nt: TGCGCCAGCAGCTTCGGGACAGCGAAGACAGATACGCAGTATTTT; CDR3aa: CASSFGTAKTDTQYF
v_gene: TRBV7-3; d_gene: TRBD2; j_gene: TRBJ2-1; abundance: NA; CDR3nt: TGTGCCAGCAGCTTGGCGGCCTGGACTAGCGGTTCCTACAATGAGCAGTTCTTC; CDR3aa: CASSLAAWTSGSYNEQFF
v_gene: TRBV2; d_gene: NA; j_gene: TRBJ2-6; abundance: NA; CDR3nt: TGTGCCAGCAGTTGGAGCTCTGGGGCCAACGTCCTGACTTTC; CDR3aa: CASSWSSGANVLTF
v_gene: TRBV19; d_gene: TRBD1; j_gene: TRBJ1-3; abundance: few; CDR3nt: TGTGCCAGTAGCGTGGGACAGGACCTGAGAAACACCATATATTTT; CDR3aa: CASSVGQDLRNTIYF
v_gene: TRBV5-8; d_gene: NA; j_gene: TRBJ1-1; abundance: NA; CDR3nt: TGTGCCAGCGGAAAACGGATGAACACTGAAGCTTTCTTT; CDR3aa: CASGKRMNTEAFF